The entry below describes one TCR beta chain. These data originate in a study of blood T cell repertoires in COVID-19. Turning to the study itself: The study drew acute and convalescent COVID-19 samples from the United States, Italy and Spain. The cDNA or gDNA used as material had been derived from T cells, B-cell-depleted T cells, or PBMCs.

CDR3 length: 12 amino acids. Germline V CDR1 and CDR2: ENHRY, SYGVKD. The V end was cut by 8 bases, the J end by 3 bases, with 10 bases between. Assay: immunoSEQ multiplex PCR; the TCRdb copy retains only in-frame clones and omits some. The sample records about 21,000 clones, more than 85% being singletons. This receptor was identified in a man in his 70s with active COVID-19. The sequencing input was peripheral blood. The chain is built from TRBV10-3 and TRBJ2-5; TRBD2 is a possible D gene (6 bases). The CDR3 is CAISGDKETQYF. As DNA, the CDR3 is TGTGCCATCTCGGGGGATAAAGAGACCCAGTACTTC.